These 24 T cell receptor beta chains were sequenced from one sample in a study of blood T cell repertoires in COVID-19. Sequencing used immunoSEQ multiplex PCR; TCRdb keeps in-frame clones, though not all of them. This table holds 200,000 to 250,000 clones, roughly 84% found once. Sample: peripheral blood. The receptors shown here come from a woman aged 25 to 45 who had recovered from COVID-19.

The V gene is TRBV7-9, the J gene TRBJ1-2, with TRBD1 matching over 10 bases. The CDR3 covers 16 residues. V gave up 3 bases and J gave up 4 bases; unmatched junction bases: 8. CDR1 is SEHNR, CDR2 FQNEAQ, per germline (reference sequence). The CDR3 nucleotides read TGTGCCAGCAGCTTCTCGACAGGGGGCATGGGCTATGGCTACACCTTC. It specifies CASSFSTGGMGYGYTF.

This rearrangement joins TRBV10-1 to TRBJ2-1, with D possibly being TRBD1 (6 bases). The length of the CDR3 is 15 residues. Trimming stripped 0 bases from V and 4 bases from J, with 10 bases between. The germline V gene encodes CDR1 WNHNN and CDR2 SYGVQD (reference sequence). The CDR3 coding sequence is TGCGCCAGCAGTGAGTCCTCCCAGGGGTACAATGAGCAGTTCTTC. Translated, it gives CASSESSQGYNEQFF.

The V call is TRBV11-1, the J call TRBJ2-6; D is unclear. The length of the CDR3 is 16 residues. Germline CDR1 and CDR2: SGHAT and FQDESV (reference sequence). V lost 2 bases and J 2 bases, leaving 10 bases between the germline ends. The CDR3 protein is CASSLSQATGANVLTF. DNA for the CDR3: TGTGCCAGCAGCTTATCCCAAGCCACTGGGGCCAACGTCCTGACTTTC.

V usage is TRBV19 and J usage is TRBJ1-5, with D perhaps TRBD1 (6 bases). Germline V gene data show CDR1 as LNHDA and CDR2 as SQIVND (reference sequence). Trimming took off 5 bases at V and 3 bases at J, with 14 bases between the two ends. CDR3 size: 15 residues. The CDR3 nucleotides read TGTGCCAGTAGTGTCAGGGGCGTAAACAATCAGCCCCAGCATTTT. Amino acids: CASSVRGVNNQPQHF. The full variable domain, rest sourced from reference TRBV19 and TRBJ1-5, is DGGITQSPKYLFRKEGQNVTLSCEQNLNHDAMYWYRQDPGQGLRLIYYSQIVNDFQKGDIAEGYSVSREKKESFPLTVTSAQKNPTAFYLCASSVRGVNNQPQHFGDGTRLSIL.

V is TRBV11-3 and J is TRBJ1-1; the match to TRBD1 covers 8 bases. In germline, CDR1 is SGHNT, CDR2 YENEEA. V lost 3 bases and J lost 1; bases outside the gene matches: 10. The CDR3 loop spans 17 amino acids. The CDR3 region has the DNA TGTGCCAGCAGCTTCGGACAGGGAGCCCCTTCGAACACTGAAGCTTTCTTT. As protein: CASSFGQGAPSNTEAFF.

The V call is TRBV10-1, the J call TRBJ2-7; 7 nucleotides align to TRBD1. CDR3 size: 15 residues. V lost 3 bases to trimming and J lost 0 bases; unmatched junction nucleotides: 5. Germline CDR1 is WNHNN and CDR2 is SYGVQD (reference sequence). Here the CDR3 reads CASSEQGRASYEQYF. CDR3 DNA sequence: TGCGCCAGCAGTGAACAGGGGAGAGCCTCCTACGAGCAGTACTTC.

The chain has TRBV19 and TRBJ2-4; D uncertain. Between the trimmed V and J ends, which lost 5 bases and 1 base, there was a span of 12 bases. This CDR3 spans 15 amino acids. Germline V gives CDR1 LNHDA, CDR2 SQIVND (reference sequence). The CDR3 is CASSLDPGAKNIQYF. The CDR3 region has the DNA TGTGCCAGTAGTCTCGACCCCGGGGCCAAAAACATTCAGTACTTC. The variable domain in full, with the rest retrieved from reference TRBV19 and TRBJ2-4, is DGGITQSPKYLFRKEGQNVTLSCEQNLNHDAMYWYRQDPGQGLRLIYYSQIVNDFQKGDIAEGYSVSREKKESFPLTVTSAQKNPTAFYLCASSLDPGAKNIQYFGAGTRLSVL.

This chain connects TRBV18 to TRBJ2-7; 7 bases line up with TRBD1. CDR1 is KGHSH, CDR2 LQKENI, per germline. Trimming removed 2 bases from V and 0 bases from J; junction bases left unmatched: 7. This CDR3 has 16 amino acids. CDR3 sequence: CASSPYSGQASYEQYF. CDR3 sequence (DNA): TGTGCCAGCTCACCATACAGCGGACAGGCCTCCTACGAGCAGTACTTC.

For the CDR3, the DNA is TGTGCCAGCAGTTACTCCCGAGGGTTTCCCTCCGAGCAGTACTTC. As protein: CASSYSRGFPSEQYF. J is TRBJ2-7 and V is TRBV6-5; the D gene is possibly TRBD2 (5 bases). The V gene lost 0 bases and the J gene lost 6 bases, with 15 bases spanning the gap. CDR3 length equals 15 residues. The germline V gene encodes CDR1 MNHEY and CDR2 SVGAGI.

V is TRBV5-1 and J is TRBJ2-3, with no clear D. The CDR3 runs 14 residues. Trimming pared 2 bases from V and 1 base from J, leaving 8 bases between. Germline V gene sequence: CDR1 SGHRS, CDR2 YFSETQ. The CDR3 is CASSFGDGTDTQYF. The CDR3 nucleotides are TGCGCCAGCAGCTTCGGAGACGGCACAGATACGCAGTATTTT.

V and J are TRBV30 and TRBJ1-4; the D is unclear. The V gene lost 7 bases and the J gene lost 2 bases, with 14 bases spanning the gap. The CDR3 spans 14 residues. Per germline, CDR1 GTSNPN and CDR2 SVGIG (reference sequence). The chain's CDR3 is CASSAASTNEKLFF. The CDR3 DNA reads as TGTGCCTCCTCCGCAGCTAGCACTAATGAAAAACTGTTTTTT.

The chain uses TRBV9 and TRBJ2-7; 9 positions agree with TRBD2. CDR1 SGDLS and CDR2 YYNGEE come from the germline V gene. This CDR3 comprises 14 residues. With 0 bases clipped from V and 6 bases from J, the junction kept 4 bases outside the gene matches. DNA for the CDR3: TGTGCCAGCAGCGTAGGCCTAGCGGGACCCGAGCAGTACTTC. Protein: CASSVGLAGPEQYF.

CDR3 sequence reads: CASSSGQGAGNEQFF. In nucleotides, the CDR3 is TGTGCCAGCAGCTCTGGACAGGGGGCGGGGAATGAGCAGTTCTTC. The gene calls are TRBV7-3 and TRBJ2-1, with TRBD1 matching over 11 bases. CDR1 is SGHTA and CDR2 is FQGTGA in the germline V gene. Unmatched junction bases numbered 6, after V lost 4 bases and J lost 7 bases. The CDR3 spans 15 residues.

This chain connects TRBV2 to TRBJ2-7, with TRBD2 identical over 12 bases. This CDR3 region has 14 residues. J was trimmed by 4 bases and V by 4 bases; bases with no gene match: 2. Per germline, CDR1 SNHLY and CDR2 FYNNEI. CDR3 amino acids: CASSGGLAGYEQYF. The CDR3 region has the DNA TGTGCCAGCAGTGGGGGACTAGCGGGTTACGAGCAGTACTTC.

The chain joins TRBV28 to TRBJ1-5; 9 bases match TRBD1. The germline V gene encodes CDR1 MDHEN and CDR2 SYDVKM. The CDR3 covers 16 residues. After removal of 5 bases from V and 7 bases from J, the junction contained 12 bases not matched to a gene. The CDR3 reads CASSPPGQGTEQPQHF. CDR3 bases: TGTGCCAGCAGTCCACCGGGACAGGGAACGGAGCAGCCCCAGCATTTT.

The chain uses TRBV10-2 and TRBJ1-1; D is possibly TRBD1 (6 bases). The CDR3 spans 14 residues. Trimming removed 7 bases from V and 0 bases from J, with 12 bases in between. Per the germline V gene, CDR1 is WSHSY and CDR2 is SAAADI. CDR3 loop: CASTLTGLNTEAFF. CDR3 nucleotides: TGCGCCAGCACCCTGACAGGTTTGAACACTGAAGCTTTCTTT.

The V call is TRBV6-5, the J call TRBJ2-1, with 9 bases identical to TRBD2. J gave up 10 bases and V 2 bases, and 6 bases lay outside the gene matches. The CDR3 sequence is 14 residues long. Germline values: CDR1 MNHEY, CDR2 SVGAGI. The CDR3 region has the DNA TGTGCCAGCAGTTACGGGCTAGCGGGGTGGGAGCAGTTCTTC. Translated: CASSYGLAGWEQFF.

V is TRBV6-4 and J is TRBJ2-7; D call uncertain. Between the trimmed V and J ends, which lost 3 bases and 5 bases, there was a span of 8 bases. Germline V CDR1 and CDR2: MRHNA, SNTAGT. This CDR3 has 12 amino acids. CDR3 nucleotides: TGTGCCAGCAGTGAATTCTTCCACGAGCAGTACTTC. Protein sequence: CASSEFFHEQYF.

The J gene is TRBJ2-7, the V gene TRBV3-1 (or the pseudogene TRBV3-2); D perhaps matches TRBD1 (6 bases). The CDR3 sequence is 15 residues long. Germline-derived CDR1 and CDR2 are LGHDT and YNNKEL (reference sequence). The V end lost 5 bases, the J end lost 0 bases, and 14 bases lay between the germline ends. The CDR3 nucleotides read TGTGCCAGCAGCAAAAGCCGGGACACCTCCTACGAGCAGTACTTC. This sequence encodes CASSKSRDTSYEQYF.

This chain joins TRBV7-9 and TRBJ1-1, with 7 bases identical to TRBD1. Looked up from germline, CDR1 is SEHNR and CDR2 is FQNEAQ (reference sequence). J lost 4 bases, V lost 0 bases, and 5 bases had no gene match. The CDR3 covers 15 residues. The CDR3 DNA reads TGTGCCAGCAGCTTAGCTAGGGGGCTCGGCACTGAAGCTTTCTTT. Its translation is CASSLARGLGTEAFF.

V usage is TRBV3-1 (or the pseudogene TRBV3-2) and J usage is TRBJ2-5; tentatively, D is TRBD1 (5 bases). Germline values: CDR1 LGHDT, CDR2 YNNKEL (reference sequence). Trimming shortened V by 4 bases and J by 4 bases, and 13 bases separated the two germline ends. The CDR3 has 14 amino acids. The CDR3 region has the DNA TGTGCCAGCAGCCTCGGCCCTGGGGCAGAGACCCAGTACTTC. This encodes CASSLGPGAETQYF.

V gene TRBV12-5 combines with J gene TRBJ1-1; D not resolved. Trimming shortened V by 3 bases and J by 0 bases, and 8 bases separated the two germline ends. This CDR3 spans 14 amino acids. The germline CDR1 and CDR2 sequences are LGHNT and FRNRAP. For the CDR3, the DNA is TGTGCTAGTGGTTTATCTTCGGTGAACACTGAAGCTTTCTTT. It specifies CASGLSSVNTEAFF.

The rearrangement joins TRBV4-2 to TRBJ2-2; D might be TRBD2 (6 bases). V shed 0 bases and J shed 1 base, with 12 bases lying between them. Germline CDR1 is LGHNA and CDR2 is YNFKEQ. This CDR3 region has 17 residues. This chain's CDR3 is CASSQDRRGRNTGELFF. For the CDR3, the DNA is TGTGCCAGCAGCCAAGATCGACGGGGGAGGAACACCGGGGAGCTGTTTTTT.

The chain carries TRBV24-1 and TRBJ2-3; 8 nucleotides agree with TRBD2. This CDR3 has 16 amino acids. The ends lost 6 bases at V and 3 bases at J; junction bases unmatched: 10. Germline lookup yields CDR1 KGHDR and CDR2 SFDVKD. This chain's CDR3 is CATSTPASGRTDTQYF. In DNA, the CDR3 is TGTGCCACCAGTACCCCGGCTAGCGGGCGGACAGATACGCAGTATTTT.